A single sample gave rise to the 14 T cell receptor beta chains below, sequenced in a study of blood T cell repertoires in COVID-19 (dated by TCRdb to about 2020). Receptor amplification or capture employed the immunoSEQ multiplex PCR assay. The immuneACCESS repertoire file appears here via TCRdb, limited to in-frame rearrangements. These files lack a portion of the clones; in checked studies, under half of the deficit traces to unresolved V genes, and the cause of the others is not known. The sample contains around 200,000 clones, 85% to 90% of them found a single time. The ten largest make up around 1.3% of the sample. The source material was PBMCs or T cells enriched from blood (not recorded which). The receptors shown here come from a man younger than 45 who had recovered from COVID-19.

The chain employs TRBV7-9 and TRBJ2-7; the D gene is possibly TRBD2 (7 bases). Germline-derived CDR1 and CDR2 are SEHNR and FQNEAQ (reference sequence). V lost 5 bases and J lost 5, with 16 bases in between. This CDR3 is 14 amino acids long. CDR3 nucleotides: TGTGCCAGCAGCCCCCGCGGGGGCGGGAACGAGCAGTACTTC. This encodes CASSPRGGGNEQYF.

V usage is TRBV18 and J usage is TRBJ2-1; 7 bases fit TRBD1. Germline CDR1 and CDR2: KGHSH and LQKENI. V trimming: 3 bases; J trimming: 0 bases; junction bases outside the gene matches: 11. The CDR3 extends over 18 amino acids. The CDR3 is CASSPWLGTGVSYNEQFF. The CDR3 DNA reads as TGTGCCAGCTCACCTTGGCTTGGTACAGGGGTCTCCTACAATGAGCAGTTCTTC.

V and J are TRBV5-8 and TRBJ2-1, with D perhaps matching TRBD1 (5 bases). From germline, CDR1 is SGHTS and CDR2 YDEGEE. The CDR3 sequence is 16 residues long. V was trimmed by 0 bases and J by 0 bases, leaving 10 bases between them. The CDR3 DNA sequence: TGTGCCAGCAGCTTGGGGACACTCAGCTCCTACAATGAGCAGTTCTTC. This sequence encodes CASSLGTLSSYNEQFF.

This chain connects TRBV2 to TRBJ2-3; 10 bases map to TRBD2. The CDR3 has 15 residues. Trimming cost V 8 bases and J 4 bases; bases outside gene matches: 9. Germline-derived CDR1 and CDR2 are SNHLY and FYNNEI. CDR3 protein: CASRRLAGGSDTQYF. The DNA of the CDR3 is TGTGCCAGCCGGAGACTAGCGGGTGGGTCAGATACGCAGTATTTT.

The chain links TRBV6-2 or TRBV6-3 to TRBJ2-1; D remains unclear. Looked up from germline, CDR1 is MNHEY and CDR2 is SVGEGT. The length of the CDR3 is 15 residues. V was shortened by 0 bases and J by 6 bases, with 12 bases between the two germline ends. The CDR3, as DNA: TGTGCCAGCAGTTACTCACCTCACTTCACCAATGAGCAGTTCTTC. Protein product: CASSYSPHFTNEQFF.

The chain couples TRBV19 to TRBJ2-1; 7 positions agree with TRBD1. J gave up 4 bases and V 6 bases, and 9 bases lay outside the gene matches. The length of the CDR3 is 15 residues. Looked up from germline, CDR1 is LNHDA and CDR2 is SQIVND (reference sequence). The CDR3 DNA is TGTGCCAGTAGCCGAGGGGGCGCCTTATACAATGAGCAGTTCTTC. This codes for CASSRGGALYNEQFF.

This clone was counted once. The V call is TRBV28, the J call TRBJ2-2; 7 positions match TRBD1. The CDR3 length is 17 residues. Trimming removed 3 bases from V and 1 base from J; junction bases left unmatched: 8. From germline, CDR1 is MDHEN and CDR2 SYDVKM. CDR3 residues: CASSFPPRTGNTGELFF. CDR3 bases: TGTGCCAGCAGTTTCCCTCCCCGGACAGGGAACACCGGGGAGCTGTTTTTT.

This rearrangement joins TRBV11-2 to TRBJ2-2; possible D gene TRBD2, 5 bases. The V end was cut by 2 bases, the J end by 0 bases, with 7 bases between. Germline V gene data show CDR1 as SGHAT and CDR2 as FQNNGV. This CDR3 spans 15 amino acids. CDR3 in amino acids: CASSLTGTNTGELFF. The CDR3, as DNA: TGTGCCAGCAGCTTAACCGGGACGAACACCGGGGAGCTGTTTTTT. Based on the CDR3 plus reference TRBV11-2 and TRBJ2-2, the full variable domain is EAGVAQSPRYKIIEKRQSVAFWCNPISGHATLYWYQQILGQGPKLLIQFQNNGVVDDSQLPKDRFSAERLKGVDSTLKIQPAKLEDSAVYLCASSLTGTNTGELFFGEGSRLTVL.

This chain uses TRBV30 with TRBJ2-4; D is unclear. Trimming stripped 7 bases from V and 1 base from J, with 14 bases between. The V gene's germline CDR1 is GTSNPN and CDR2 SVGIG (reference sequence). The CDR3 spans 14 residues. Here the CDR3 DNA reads TGTGCCTCGCGCCTGAGGTCGGCCAAAAACATTCAGTACTTC. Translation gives CASRLRSAKNIQYF.

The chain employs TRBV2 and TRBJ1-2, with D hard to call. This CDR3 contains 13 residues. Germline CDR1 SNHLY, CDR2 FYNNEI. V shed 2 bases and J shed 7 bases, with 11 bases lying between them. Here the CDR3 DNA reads TGTGCCAGCAGTGAACGTGGGCAGACTGGCTACACCTTC. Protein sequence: CASSERGQTGYTF.

The CDR3 DNA reads TGTGCCAGCAGCCGGGACAGGAACTATGGCTACACCTTC. The encoded protein is CASSRDRNYGYTF. The chain is built from TRBV7-2 and TRBJ1-2; TRBD1 matches at 8 bases. This CDR3 has 13 residues. V lost 5 bases to trimming and J lost 2 bases; unmatched junction nucleotides: 1. CDR1 and CDR2 (germline): SGHTA, FQGNSA.

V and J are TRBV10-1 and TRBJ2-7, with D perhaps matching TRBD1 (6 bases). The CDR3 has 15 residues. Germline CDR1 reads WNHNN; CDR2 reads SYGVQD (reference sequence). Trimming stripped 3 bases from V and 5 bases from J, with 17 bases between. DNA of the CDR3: TGCGCCAGCAGTGATACAGGGAAATCAGTCGACGAGCAGTACTTC. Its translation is CASSDTGKSVDEQYF.

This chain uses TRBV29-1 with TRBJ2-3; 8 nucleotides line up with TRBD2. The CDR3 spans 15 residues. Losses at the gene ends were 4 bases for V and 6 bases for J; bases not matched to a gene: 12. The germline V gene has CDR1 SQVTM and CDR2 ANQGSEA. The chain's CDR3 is CSVGHKREYFDTQYF. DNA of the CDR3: TGCAGCGTTGGGCACAAGCGGGAGTATTTTGATACGCAGTATTTT.

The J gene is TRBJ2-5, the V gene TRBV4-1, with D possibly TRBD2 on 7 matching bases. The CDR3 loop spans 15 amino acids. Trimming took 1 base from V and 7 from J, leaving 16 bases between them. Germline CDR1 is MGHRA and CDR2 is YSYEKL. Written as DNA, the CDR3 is TGCGCCAGCAGCCAAGGTGTTCGGGGGGCCGGGACCCAGTACTTC. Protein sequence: CASSQGVRGAGTQYF.